This TCR beta chain was observed in a study of T-cell reconstitution after alpha-beta-depleted transplantation in children. A word on this clonotype: The target antigen is unknown.

The length of the CDR3 is 18 residues. V was pared by 3 bases and J by 2 bases, with 14 bases of the junction left unmatched. CDR1 is ENHRY and CDR2 is SYGVKD in the germline V gene. Molecular barcoding with unique molecular identifiers was used for the TCRbeta library. TCRdb itself ran the PCR reads through MiXCR, one entry per CDR3 protein. The top ten hold roughly 35% of the sample, which has some 200,000 distinct CDR3 sequences, 7.5% to 9.5% seen once. Study-wide results and caveats: Expanded graft clones, several hundred of them, were reportedly the source of alpha-beta T cells about two months after transplant. High day-60 TCRbeta diversity in some patients came from surviving recipient T cells and thymic progenitors. Most T-cell counts and diversity one year after the transplant came from T cells that were newly produced.

The sample consisted of PBMCs, mostly from graft donor cells, taken 360 days after TCRalphabeta/CD19-depleted stem cell transplant. The chain has TRBV10-3 and TRBJ2-3; 7 bases agree with TRBD2. The receptor comes from a male patient between 2 and 9 years old who had a stem cell transplant for acute myeloid leukemia, so the T cells may come from the graft donor. DNA of the CDR3: TGTGCCATCAGTGACGCCTTGAGGCAGCGGGGAGACACAGATACGCAGTATTTT. As protein: CAISDALRQRGDTDTQYF.